A selection of T cell receptor beta chains follows, all from one sample in a study of cytotoxic CD8 clonotypes in ibrutinib-treated CLL. Clones were read by immunoSEQ multiplex PCR, and TCRdb kept only the in-frame ones, dropping some. The table has roughly 220,000 clones, over 65% seen once. This material consisted of PBMCs, taken after 12 months of ibrutinib treatment. The source is a human donor with chronic lymphocytic leukemia. Both conserved end residues are part of each CDR3. The order of the fields is D gene, J gene, clone size, CDR3 length, V gene, CDR3 DNA, CDR3 protein. D genes are given only for firm matches. Clone size is stated in some rows and not others, as once, few, many or a class when expanded.

TRBD2	TRBJ2-3	-	15	TRBV7-6	TGTGCCAGCAGGGACAGCGGGAGTGTCTCAGATACGCAGTATTTT	CASRDSGSVSDTQYF
TRBD1	TRBJ1-2	-	13	TRBV9	TGTGCCAGCAGCGACGACAGGGAGAGTGGCTACACCTTC	CASSDDRESGYTF
TRBD1	TRBJ2-6	-	15	TRBV30	TGTGCCTGGAGTTCGCAGGGGGCTGGGGCCAACGTCCTGACTTTC	CAWSSQGAGANVLTF
TRBD1	TRBJ1-4	once	17	TRBV4-2	TGTGCCAGCAGCAATCTTGACAGGGCGGTTATCGGTGAAAAACTGTTTTTT	CASSNLDRAVIGEKLFF
-	TRBJ1-1	-	13	TRBV9	TGTGCCAGCAGCGTAGATCGAAACACTGAAGCTTTCTTT	CASSVDRNTEAFF
-	TRBJ2-6	-	14	TRBV6-5	TGTGCCAGCAGTCCAGATCCTTGGGCCAACGTCCTGACTTTC	CASSPDPWANVLTF
-	TRBJ1-1	-	15	TRBV12-1	TGTGCCAGCAGCTCCCCCCAGGTCATGAACACTGAAGCTTTCTTT	CASSSPQVMNTEAFF
-	TRBJ2-3	-	13	TRBV30	TGTGCCTGGAGGACACCTGGGTATGATACGCAGTATTTT	CAWRTPGYDTQYF
-	TRBJ2-5	-	13	TRBV7-7	TGTGCTAGCAGCGGTACTACAGCGGAGACCCAGTACTTC	CASSGTTAETQYF
TRBD1	TRBJ1-2	-	13	TRBV27	TGTGCCAGCAGGATCGGACAGGGAGGCGGCTACACCTTC	CASRIGQGGGYTF
-	TRBJ2-7	-	12	TRBV5-1	TGCGCCAGCAGTGGCGGCTCCTACGAGCAGTACTTC	CASSGGSYEQYF
-	TRBJ2-7	few	12	TRBV27	TGTGCCAGCAGTTCCGGAGACTACGAGCAGTACTTC	CASSSGDYEQYF
-	TRBJ1-5	-	14	TRBV15	TGTGCCACCAGCAGAGGCAGTTCAAATCAGCCCCAGCATTTT	CATSRGSSNQPQHF
TRBD1	TRBJ1-5	-	17	TRBV2	TGTGCCAGCAGTGAAGGTTTTGGGACAGGTGGTTCGGGGCCCCAGCATTTT	CASSEGFGTGGSGPQHF
-	TRBJ2-3	-	13	TRBV7-3	TGTGCCAGCAGCCAGCTTGCCAGGGATACGCAGTATTTT	CASSQLARDTQYF
-	TRBJ1-1	once	14	TRBV6-1	TGTGCCAGCAGTGAATTATTGGGGAACACTGAAGCTTTCTTT	CASSELLGNTEAFF
-	TRBJ1-1	-	13	TRBV7-3	TGTGCCAGCAGACTCTCCCTGGGCACTGAAGCTTTCTTT	CASRLSLGTEAFF
-	TRBJ1-3	-	14	TRBV18	TGTGCCAGCTCACCACCAGCAGGTGGAAACACCATATATTTT	CASSPPAGGNTIYF
-	TRBJ1-2	-	14	TRBV29-1	TGCAGCGTTGAAGAGGGAGTCAATAACTATGGCTACACCTTC	CSVEEGVNNYGYTF
-	TRBJ1-1	-	12	TRBV10-2	TGCGCCAGCGGGCAGGGACGCACTGAAGCTTTCTTT	CASGQGRTEAFF
-	TRBJ2-2	-	12	TRBV7-3	TGTGCCAGCAGCCCAGGTTGGGGGGAGCTGTTTTTT	CASSPGWGELFF
TRBD2	TRBJ2-5	-	15	TRBV10-3	TGTGCCATCAGTGGGATAGCGGGACGGGGGGAGACCCAGTACTTC	CAISGIAGRGETQYF
-	TRBJ1-2	-	15	TRBV18	TGTGCCAGCTCACCCCAGGGGCAGGAAGGCTATGGCTACACCTTC	CASSPQGQEGYGYTF
-	TRBJ1-3	-	16	TRBV5-1	TGCGCCAGCAGCGTAGAAATGGCCCACTCTGGAAACACCATATATTTT	CASSVEMAHSGNTIYF
-	TRBJ1-2	-	13	TRBV29-1	TGCAGCGTCCTACCCGGAGGACACTATGGCTACACCTTC	CSVLPGGHYGYTF
-	TRBJ2-5	-	13	TRBV29-1	TGCAGCGTGCCCATGGGGGGTCTGGAGACCCAGTACTTC	CSVPMGGLETQYF
TRBD1	TRBJ1-2	few	14	TRBV7-2	TGTGCCAGCGGCGAACAGGGGGCTAGGTATGGCTACACCTTC	CASGEQGARYGYTF
-	TRBJ2-3	-	12	TRBV30	TGTGCCTGGAAGTCAGGGGGGGATACGCAGTATTTT	CAWKSGGDTQYF
-	TRBJ2-1	-	16	TRBV5-4	TGTGCCAGCAGCGTTTCAGGACGAAGCTCCTACAATGAGCAGTTCTTC	CASSVSGRSSYNEQFF
TRBD2	TRBJ2-3	-	16	TRBV7-3	TGTGCCAGCAGCATCGGACTAGCGGGAGGGGTGGCTACGCAGTATTTT	CASSIGLAGGVATQYF
TRBD2	TRBJ2-5	-	16	TRBV5-1	TGCGCCAGCAGCTATTACTCCAGCGGGGTGGGGGAGACCCAGTACTTC	CASSYYSSGVGETQYF
-	TRBJ2-2	-	15	TRBV5-1	TGCGCCAGCAGCTTGGACAGGGCAGGAACCGGGGAGCTGTTTTTT	CASSLDRAGTGELFF
-	TRBJ1-3	-	13	TRBV7-3	TGTGCCAGCAGCTTAGACAGGGGAAACACCATATATTTT	CASSLDRGNTIYF
-	TRBJ1-1	-	16	TRBV14	TGTGCCAGCAGCCAAGGCTGGACACGCGGGTACACTGAAGCTTTCTTT	CASSQGWTRGYTEAFF
TRBD1	TRBJ1-5	few	13	TRBV19	TGTGCCAGTAGGAAACAGGGGCCTCAGCCCCAGCATTTT	CASRKQGPQPQHF
TRBD1	TRBJ2-5	-	15	TRBV7-9	TGTGCCAGCAGCTCCGGACAGGGGATTTTAGAGACCCAGTACTTC	CASSSGQGILETQYF
-	TRBJ1-2	-	13	TRBV5-6	TGTGCCAGCACCAGGACAGCTAACTATGGCTACACCTTC	CASTRTANYGYTF
-	TRBJ2-2	once	16	TRBV19	TGTGCCAGTAGTTCCCGGTCGGGGCGGGTCACCGGGGAGCTGTTTTTT	CASSSRSGRVTGELFF
TRBD1	TRBJ1-2	once	14	TRBV27	TGTGCCAGCAGAGGGACAGGGAGGGACAATGGCTACACCTTC	CASRGTGRDNGYTF
TRBD2	TRBJ2-1	-	17	TRBV9	TGTGCCAGCAGCGCGACAACTAGCGGGAGCTCCTACAATGAGCAGTTCTTC	CASSATTSGSSYNEQFF
-	TRBJ1-5	-	15	TRBV19	TGTGCCAGTAGTATCGTCGGTAAGACCAATCAGCCCCAGCATTTT	CASSIVGKTNQPQHF
TRBD2	TRBJ2-7	-	15	TRBV28	TGTGCCAGCAGTCCCAGACTAGCGGGAGCCCGCGAGCAGTACTTC	CASSPRLAGAREQYF
-	TRBJ2-1	-	17	TRBV12-5	TGTGCTAGTGGTTCCCCTCCCTGGGCGGGACTTGTGGGTGAGCAGTTCTTC	CASGSPPWAGLVGEQFF
TRBD1	TRBJ2-7	-	15	TRBV27	TGTGCCAGCAGTCTCTCCGGGACAGGGGACCACGAGCAGTACTTC	CASSLSGTGDHEQYF
-	TRBJ2-3	-	12	TRBV29-1	TGCAGCGTTGAGGTGAGGGCGGATACGCAGTATTTT	CSVEVRADTQYF
TRBD1	TRBJ1-2	-	14	TRBV6-5	TGTGCCAGCAGACAGGGACAGGCGATATATGGCTACACCTTC	CASRQGQAIYGYTF
-	TRBJ1-6	-	14	TRBV18	TGTGCCAACTCATACCCAGGGGAGGGTTCACCCCTCCACTTT	CANSYPGEGSPLHF
-	TRBJ1-2	-	14	TRBV11-1	TGTGCCAGCAGCCCCGGGGAGGTTAACTATGGCTACACCTTC	CASSPGEVNYGYTF
-	TRBJ2-6	-	17	TRBV19	TGTGCCAGTAGTACCGGACGGATGATCTCTGGGGCCAACGTCCTGACTTTC	CASSTGRMISGANVLTF